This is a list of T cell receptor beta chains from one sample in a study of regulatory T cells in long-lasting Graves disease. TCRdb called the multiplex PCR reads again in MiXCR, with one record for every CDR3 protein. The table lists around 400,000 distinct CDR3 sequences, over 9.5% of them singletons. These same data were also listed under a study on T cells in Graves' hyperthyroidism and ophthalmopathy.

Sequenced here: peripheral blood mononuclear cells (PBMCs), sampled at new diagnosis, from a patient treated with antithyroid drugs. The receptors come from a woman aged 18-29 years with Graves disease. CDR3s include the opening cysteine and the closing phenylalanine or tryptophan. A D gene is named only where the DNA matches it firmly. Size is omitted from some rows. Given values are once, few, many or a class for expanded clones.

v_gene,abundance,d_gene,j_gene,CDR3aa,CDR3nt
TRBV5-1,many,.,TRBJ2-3,CASSTRDLEYF,TGCGCCAGCAGCACCAGGGACCTTGAGTATTTT
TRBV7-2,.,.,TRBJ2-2,CASSSGPNTGELFF,TGTGCCAGCAGCTCCGGCCCGAACACCGGGGAGCTGTTTTTT
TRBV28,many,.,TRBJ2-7,CASSFSDGGYEQYF,TGTGCCAGCAGTTTTTCCGACGGAGGCTACGAGCAGTACTTC
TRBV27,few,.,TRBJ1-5,CASSLYWSGDQPQHF,TGTGCCAGCAGTTTATATTGGTCGGGGGATCAGCCCCAGCATTTT
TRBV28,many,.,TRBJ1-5,CASTLPRRGEPQHF,TGTGCCAGCACCCTACCCCGCCGAGGGGAGCCCCAGCATTTT
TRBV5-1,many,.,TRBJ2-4,CASSLEVGSGIQYF,TGCGCCAGCAGCTTGGAAGTAGGCTCAGGCATTCAGTACTTC
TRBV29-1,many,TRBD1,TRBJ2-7,CSADGTVRDEQYF,TGCAGCGCAGACGGGACAGTAAGGGACGAGCAGTACTTC
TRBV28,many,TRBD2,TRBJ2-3,CASSLSGGTDTQYF,TGTGCCAGCAGCCTTAGCGGGGGCACAGATACGCAGTATTTT
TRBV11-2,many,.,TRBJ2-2,CASSLHWSFRNTGELFF,TGTGCCAGCAGCCTCCATTGGAGCTTTAGGAACACCGGGGAGCTGTTTTTT
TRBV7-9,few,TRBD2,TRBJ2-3,CASSPQTIRLAGGGYTDTQYF,TGTGCCAGCAGCCCACAAACCATCCGACTAGCGGGGGGGGGTTACACAGATACGCAGTATTTT
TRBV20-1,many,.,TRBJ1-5,CSARDPGRIHQPQHF,TGCAGTGCTAGAGATCCAGGGAGAATACATCAGCCCCAGCATTTT
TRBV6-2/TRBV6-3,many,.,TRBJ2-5,CASGHSWGVETQYF,TGTGCCAGCGGACACTCATGGGGGGTTGAGACCCAGTACTTC
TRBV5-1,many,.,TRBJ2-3,CASNREVADTQYF,TGCGCCAGCAACAGGGAGGTTGCAGATACGCAGTATTTT
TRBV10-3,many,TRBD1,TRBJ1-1,CAIKQGAMNTEAFF,TGTGCCATCAAACAGGGGGCCATGAACACTGAAGCTTTCTTT
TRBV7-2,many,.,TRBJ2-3,CASSLVRLTDTQYF,TGTGCCAGCAGCTTAGTCCGACTCACAGATACGCAGTATTTT
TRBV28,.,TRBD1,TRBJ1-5,CASSQPPMSTKGAYQPQHF,TGTGCCAGCAGTCAACCACCCATGTCTACCAAGGGGGCATATCAGCCCCAGCATTTT
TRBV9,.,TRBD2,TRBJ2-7,CASSWAGVGEQYF,TGTGCCAGCAGCTGGGCGGGAGTCGGCGAGCAGTACTTC